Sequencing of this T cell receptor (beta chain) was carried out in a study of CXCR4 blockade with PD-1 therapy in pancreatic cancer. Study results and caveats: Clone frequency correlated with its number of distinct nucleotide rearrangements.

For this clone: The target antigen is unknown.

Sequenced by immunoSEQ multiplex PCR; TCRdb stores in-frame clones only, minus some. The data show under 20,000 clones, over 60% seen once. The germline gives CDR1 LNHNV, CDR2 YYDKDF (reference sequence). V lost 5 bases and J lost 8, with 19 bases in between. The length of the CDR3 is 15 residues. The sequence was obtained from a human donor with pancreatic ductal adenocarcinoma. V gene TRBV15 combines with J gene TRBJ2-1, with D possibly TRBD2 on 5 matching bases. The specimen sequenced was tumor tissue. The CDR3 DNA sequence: TGTGCCACCAGCCGATGGGCCAGCGGACGGGATGAGCAGTTCTTC. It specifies CATSRWASGRDEQFF. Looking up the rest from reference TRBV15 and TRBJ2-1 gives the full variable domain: DAMVIQNPRYQVTQFGKPVTLSCSQTLNHNVMYWYQQKSSQAPKLLFHYYDKDFNNEADTPDNFQSRRPNTSFCFLDIRSPGLGDTAMYLCATSRWASGRDEQFFGPGTRLTVL.